Listed here are 12 T cell receptor beta chains from one sample, sequenced in a study of T cells after yellow fever vaccination. TCRdb fed the 5' RACE reads into MiXCR, producing one record per CDR3 protein. The sample comprises hundreds of thousands of distinct CDR3 sequences, around an eighth of which are singletons, and about an eighth rests with the top ten. Here the sequenced sample was PBMCs, taken on the day of the yellow fever booster vaccination. The receptors originated from a man in his thirties or forties who received the YFV17D yellow fever vaccine.

This clonotype was observed at least ten times. This chain connects TRBV6-1 to TRBJ2-1; D unresolved. CDR3 length: 13 residues. The V gene lost 5 bases and the J gene lost 8 bases, with 13 bases spanning the gap. Germline CDR1 MNHNS, CDR2 SASEGT. The CDR3 coding sequence is TGTGCCAGCAGTCCCCCCCTCCGCGATGAGCAGTTCTTC. As protein: CASSPPLRDEQFF.

This clonotype was observed a handful of times. This chain links TRBV20-1 with TRBJ2-1, with D perhaps TRBD2 (6 bases). The V and J ends lost 5 bases and 8 bases respectively, with 19 bases between them. Germline values: CDR1 DFQATT, CDR2 SNEGSKA (reference sequence). This CDR3 comprises 14 residues. The CDR3 region is CSADTRDFFYEQFF. The CDR3 coding sequence is TGCAGTGCTGATACTCGGGACTTCTTCTATGAGCAGTTCTTC.

The J gene is TRBJ2-2, the V gene TRBV12-3 or TRBV12-4; D ambiguous. V dropped 5 bases and J dropped 6 bases, with 10 bases sitting between them. This CDR3 contains 13 residues. The CDR3, as DNA: TGTGCCAGCAGTGGACCCCGGCCCGGGGAGCTGTTTTTT. Its protein product is CASSGPRPGELFF.

This clonotype was observed a handful of times. The rearrangement joins TRBV5-1 to TRBJ2-7; 9 bases map to TRBD1. V shed 4 bases and J 3 bases; nucleotides not matched to a gene: 8. This CDR3 is 15 amino acids long. The germline gives CDR1 SGHRS, CDR2 YFSETQ. The CDR3 here is CASSQGDRDIYEQYF. CDR3 nucleotides: TGCGCCAGCAGCCAAGGGGACAGGGACATCTACGAGCAGTACTTC.

The chain employs TRBV18 and TRBJ2-3, with TRBD2 matching 9 bases. The length of the CDR3 is 16 residues. Germline V gives CDR1 KGHSH, CDR2 LQKENI. V lost 4 bases to trimming and J lost 6 bases; unmatched junction nucleotides: 11. CDR3 protein: CASSRRLAEAGDTQYF. The DNA for the CDR3 is TGTGCCAGCTCACGAAGACTAGCGGAAGCGGGGGATACGCAGTATTTT.

This chain uses TRBV20-1 with TRBJ2-5; 11 bases fit TRBD2. Trimming removed 5 bases from V and 2 bases from J; junction bases left unmatched: 10. Germline CDR1 is DFQATT and CDR2 is SNEGSKA (reference sequence). This CDR3 comprises 16 residues. CDR3 amino acids: CSAGGTSGGGQETQYF. The CDR3 nucleotides are TGCAGTGCTGGTGGGACTAGCGGAGGGGGACAAGAGACCCAGTACTTC.

The chain employs TRBV15 and TRBJ1-1; perhaps TRBD1 as D (5 bases). The V end lost 0 bases, the J end lost 6 bases, and 11 bases lay between the germline ends. The CDR3 loop spans 14 amino acids. Germline-derived CDR1 and CDR2 are LNHNV and YYDKDF (reference sequence). CDR3 sequence reads: CATSRDYAGAEAFF. The CDR3, as DNA: TGTGCCACCAGCAGAGATTATGCGGGGGCTGAAGCTTTCTTT.

The rearrangement joins TRBV20-1 to TRBJ2-2; possible D gene TRBD2, 5 bases. The CDR3 totals 15 residues. Trimming stripped 1 base from V and 6 bases from J, with 15 bases between. CDR1 is DFQATT, CDR2 SNEGSKA, per germline (reference sequence). The CDR3 region is CSARAGNRDSGELFF. In DNA, the CDR3 is TGCAGTGCTAGAGCCGGGAACCGAGACTCCGGGGAGCTGTTTTTT.

This clonotype has just a few counts. J is TRBJ2-2 and V is TRBV10-3; unclear D gene. This CDR3 is built from 17 residues. Between the trimmed V and J ends, which lost 7 bases and 8 bases, there was a span of 26 bases. CDR1 ENHRY and CDR2 SYGVKD come from the germline V gene. CDR3 nucleotide sequence: TGTGCCATCACTCCCCGGGCCCCCACGTCCGGAAATGGGGAGCTGTTTTTT. The encoded protein is CAITPRAPTSGNGELFF.

There are a few counts of this clonotype. The chain carries TRBV28 and TRBJ2-1, with a weak D call TRBD2 (5 bases). CDR3 length: 16 amino acids. Trimming took off 5 bases at V and 0 bases at J, with 14 bases between the two ends. Germline CDR1 MDHEN, CDR2 SYDVKM. The CDR3 DNA follows: TGTGCCAGCAGTAGTCCTCCGGGAAGCTCCTACAATGAGCAGTTCTTC. Encoded protein: CASSSPPGSSYNEQFF.

The V call is TRBV6-2 or TRBV6-3, the J call TRBJ1-5; D perhaps matches TRBD1 (6 bases). Germline V gene data show CDR1 as MNHEY and CDR2 as SVGEGT. V lost 6 bases and J 0 bases, leaving 12 bases between the germline ends. This CDR3 has 15 residues. The CDR3 DNA reads as TGTGCCAGCAGCCCCCGGGGGCATAGCAATCAGCCCCAGCATTTT. Translated: CASSPRGHSNQPQHF.

The sample holds one count of this clonotype. The chain couples TRBV20-1 to TRBJ2-2; 7 bases agree with TRBD2. V shed 7 bases, J shed 4 bases, and the junction held 6 bases outside the gene matches. CDR1 and CDR2 (germline): DFQATT, SNEGSKA (reference sequence). The CDR3 spans 13 residues. This CDR3 reads CSVLTGGTGELFF. DNA for the CDR3: TGCAGTGTACTGACGGGAGGCACCGGGGAGCTGTTTTTT.